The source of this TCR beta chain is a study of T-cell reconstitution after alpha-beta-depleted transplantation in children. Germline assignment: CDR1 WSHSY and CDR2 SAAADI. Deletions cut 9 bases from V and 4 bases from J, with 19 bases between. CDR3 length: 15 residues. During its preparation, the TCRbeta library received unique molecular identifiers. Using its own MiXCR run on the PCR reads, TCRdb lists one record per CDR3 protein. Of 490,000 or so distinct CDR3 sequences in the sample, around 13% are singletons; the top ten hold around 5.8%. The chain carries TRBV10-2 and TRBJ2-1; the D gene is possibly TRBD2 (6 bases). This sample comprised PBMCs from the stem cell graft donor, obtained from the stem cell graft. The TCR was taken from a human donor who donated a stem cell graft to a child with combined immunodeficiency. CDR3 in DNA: TGCGCCAGTGATGGGACTTCCGCAGGGTACAATGAGCAGTTCTTC. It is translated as CASDGTSAGYNEQFF.